This TCR beta chain emerged from a study of cytomegalovirus exposure and HLA in healthy donors. Study background: Prior work identified roughly 120 million unique TCR beta sequences in some 180 million T cells. Study results and caveats: For cytomegalovirus status, the classifier reportedly gave diagnoses with high specificity and sensitivity. Further analysis, carried out later, found HLA-associated TCR beta chains more clonally expanded than equally common other chains.

Worth noting for this clone: As yet, its antigen is unknown.

PCR involved 60 Vbeta and 13 Jbeta primers. TCRdb's table, derived via immunoSEQ multiplex PCR, lists solely in-frame clones and lacks some. In the table there are about 150,000 clones, roughly 77% of which are singletons. This CDR3 is 15 amino acids long. Unmatched junction bases numbered 8, after V lost 4 bases and J lost 3 bases. From germline, CDR1 is SGHTS and CDR2 YDEGEE. V and J are TRBV5-8 and TRBJ2-3; TRBD1 agrees at 7 bases. The material sequenced was PBMCs. This sequence was found in a man aged 30 to 39 in good health and CMV-seropositive. In DNA, the CDR3 is TGTGCCAGCAGCCCCAAAACCAGGGGGACAGATACGCAGTATTTT. Protein: CASSPKTRGTDTQYF. Combining the CDR3 with reference TRBV5-8 and TRBJ2-3 gives the whole variable domain EAGVTQSPTHLIKTRGQQATLRCSPISGHTSVYWYQQALGLGLQFLLWYDEGEERNRGNFPPRFSGRQFPNYSSELNVNALELEDSALYLCASSPKTRGTDTQYFGPGTRLTVL.